The 10 T cell receptor beta chains given below trace back to one sample, sequenced in a study of T cells in Graves' hyperthyroidism and ophthalmopathy. Amplified TCR beta CDR3 regions derived from RNA transcripts. The study used the HTBI primer set for a first-round RT-PCR of the TCR CDR3. TCRdb fed the multiplex PCR reads into MiXCR, producing one record per CDR3 protein. This sample carries roughly 570,000 distinct CDR3 sequences, more than 45% of them seen once, and the ten largest clones take around 8%. Sequencing input: peripheral blood or thyroid tissue (not recorded which). Every receptor here comes from a woman aged 18-29 years with Graves' hyperthyroidism.

This clonotype appeared many times. The V call is TRBV10-3, the J call TRBJ2-7; possibly TRBD2 for D (6 bases). Trimming removed 2 bases at V and 1 base at J, with 9 bases between. Germline-derived CDR1 and CDR2 are ENHRY and SYGVKD. The CDR3 is 14 amino acids. CDR3 nucleotides: TGTGCCATCAGTGAGAAAGGGACTTCCTACGAGCAGTACTTC. Translated, it gives CAISEKGTSYEQYF.

This clonotype was recorded many times. This chain connects TRBV24-1 to TRBJ2-2; 7 bases fit TRBD1. V was pared by 1 base and J by 5 bases, with 9 bases of the junction left unmatched. The V gene's germline CDR1 is KGHDR and CDR2 SFDVKD. CDR3 length: 17 amino acids. CDR3 bases: TGTGCCACCAGTGATTTCTCGGCCCAGGGGGATACCGGGGAGCTGTTTTTT. This sequence encodes CATSDFSAQGDTGELFF.

This clonotype was observed many times. At one boundary the junction diverges from the germline segment, which might be a read error. This rearrangement joins TRBV9 to TRBJ1-4, with D perhaps TRBD1 (5 bases). The CDR3 has 18 residues. The germline gives CDR1 SGDLS, CDR2 YYNGEE. Here the CDR3 DNA reads TGTGCCAGCAGCGTGGCGGGGGACTCATTCTACTGGGTGGAAAAACTGGTTTTT. Translation gives CASSVAGDSFYWVEKLVF.

The genes are TRBV12-3 or TRBV12-4 and TRBJ1-4, with 7 positions matching TRBD1. The CDR3 is 13 residues long. J was trimmed by 8 bases and V by 9 bases; bases with no gene match: 9. This CDR3 is CASRPGGLEKLFF. CDR3 sequence (DNA): TGTGCCAGTCGACCAGGGGGGTTGGAAAAACTGTTTTTT.

This chain connects TRBV2 to TRBJ1-1; 7 positions agree with TRBD1. The CDR3 runs 13 residues. V shed 10 bases and J 4 bases; nucleotides not matched to a gene: 9. Germline CDR1 reads SNHLY; CDR2 reads FYNNEI. Here the CDR3 DNA reads TGTGCCACTGACCCAGGGGGTGGCACTGAAGCTTTCTTT. This sequence encodes CATDPGGGTEAFF.

This clonotype has ten or more counts. The chain employs TRBV6-6 and TRBJ1-6; D not certain. From germline, CDR1 is MNHNY and CDR2 SVGAGI (reference sequence). The ends were cut back, 10 bases at V and 6 bases at J, with 13 bases in the middle. This CDR3 region has 13 residues. The CDR3 DNA reads TGTGCCAACTCGGCAGGTTTTAATTCACCCCTCCACTTT. Translated, it gives CANSAGFNSPLHF.

There are many counts of this clonotype. The chain employs TRBV19 and TRBJ1-5; D gene uncertain. The CDR3 loop spans 14 amino acids. Germline CDR1 is LNHDA and CDR2 is SQIVND (reference sequence). V shed 3 bases and J shed 7 bases, with 13 bases lying between them. Written as DNA, the CDR3 is TGTGCCAGTAGTATCGCCGGGGTCTACCAGCCCCAGCATTTT. Translating it yields CASSIAGVYQPQHF.

The V and J genes are TRBV11-1 and TRBJ2-3; D might be TRBD2 (5 bases). Germline V gene sequence: CDR1 SGHAT, CDR2 FQDESV (reference sequence). The CDR3 totals 15 residues. V dropped 6 bases and J dropped 4 bases, with 17 bases sitting between them. The CDR3 DNA sequence: TGTGCCAGCAGTGTTCACTCCGGGAACGCAGATACGCAGTATTTT. The encoded protein is CASSVHSGNADTQYF.

CDR3 loop: CASSPLSGESSDGYTF. CDR3 in DNA: TGTGCCAGCTCACCTCTTTCGGGGGAGTCGTCTGATGGCTACACCTTC. V is TRBV2 and J is TRBJ1-2; maybe TRBD1 (5 bases). The germline gives CDR1 SNHLY, CDR2 FYNNEI. The CDR3 totals 16 residues. The V and J ends lost 8 bases and 6 bases respectively, with 25 bases between them.

With regard to this clonotype: A much larger clone sits a single nucleotide away, making a read error possible. The chain joins TRBV7-2 to TRBJ1-4; TRBD1 agrees at 7 bases. The CDR3 consists of 15 residues. Looked up from germline, CDR1 is SGHTA and CDR2 is FQGNSA. CDR3 region: CANSGTASTNEKLFF. The CDR3 region has the DNA TGTGCCAACAGCGGGACAGCATCAACTAATGAAAAACTGTTTTTT.